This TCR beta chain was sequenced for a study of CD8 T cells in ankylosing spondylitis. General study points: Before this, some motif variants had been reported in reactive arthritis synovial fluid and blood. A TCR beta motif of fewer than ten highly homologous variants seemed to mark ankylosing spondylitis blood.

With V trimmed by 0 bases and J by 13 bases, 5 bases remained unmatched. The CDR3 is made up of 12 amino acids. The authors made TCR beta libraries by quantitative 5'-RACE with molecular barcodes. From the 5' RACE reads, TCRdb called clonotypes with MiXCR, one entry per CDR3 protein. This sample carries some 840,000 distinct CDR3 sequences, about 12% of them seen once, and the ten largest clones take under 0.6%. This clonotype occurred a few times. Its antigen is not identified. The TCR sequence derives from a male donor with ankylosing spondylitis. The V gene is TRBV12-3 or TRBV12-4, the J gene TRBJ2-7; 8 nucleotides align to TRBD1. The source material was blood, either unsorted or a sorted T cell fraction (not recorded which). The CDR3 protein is CASSLARTGIYF. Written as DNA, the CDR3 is TGTGCCAGCAGTTTAGCTAGGACAGGGATCTACTTC.